These T cell receptor beta chains were read from a single sample in a study of metastatic and nonmetastatic thyroid tumors. With MiXCR, TCRdb called clones anew from the PCR reads. The sample includes about 6,600 clones, 30% to 40% of them seen just once. Material for sequencing was adjacent normal tissue. The receptor set was obtained from a female donor with papillary thyroid cancer or a benign thyroid nodule (not recorded which). Some clones in this sample may be carry-over from other donors' samples. The CDR3 runs from the conserved cysteine through the conserved F or W. D genes are given only for firm matches. Size is omitted from some rows. Given values are once, few, many or a class for expanded clones.

few	TRBV28	TRBD2	TRBJ2-7	CASSFWTSGNEQYF	TGTGCCAGCAGTTTTTGGACTAGCGGGAACGAGCAGTACTTC
NA	TRBV11-1	NA	TRBJ1-1	CASSPQRDKVDPFF	TGTGCCAGCAGCCCTCAGCGGGACAAAGTGGATCCTTTCTTT
few	TRBV6-5	NA	TRBJ1-2	CASREDGYTF	TGTGCCAGCAGAGAGGATGGCTACACCTTC
NA	TRBV5-1	NA	TRBJ2-7	CASSLAGAHEQYF	TGCGCCAGCAGCTTGGCAGGGGCCCACGAGCAGTACTTC
NA	TRBV6-1	NA	TRBJ1-2	CALSGEANYGYTF	TGTGCCCTTTCGGGGGAGGCAAACTATGGCTACACCTTC
NA	TRBV7-2	TRBD2	TRBJ2-5	CASSLTSAGETQYF	TGTGCCAGCAGCTTAACTAGCGCGGGGGAGACCCAGTACTTC
NA	TRBV4-3	NA	TRBJ2-2	CASSQDRIGELFF	TGCGCCAGCAGCCAAGATCGGATAGGGGAGCTGTTTTTT
NA	TRBV7-3	NA	TRBJ2-7	CASSLAGTAEQYF	TGTGCCAGCAGCTTAGCCGGGACTGCCGAGCAGTACTTC
NA	TRBV6-4	NA	TRBJ2-7	CATKGGPFSYEQYF	TGTGCCACCAAGGGGGGCCCATTCTCCTACGAGCAGTACTTC
NA	TRBV24-1	TRBD1	TRBJ2-7	CATSEGQGFYEQYF	TGTGCCACCAGTGAGGGACAGGGTTTCTACGAGCAGTACTTC
NA	TRBV30	NA	TRBJ1-6	CAWIVASNNSPLHF	TGTGCCTGGATCGTGGCAAGTAATAATTCACCCCTCCACTTT
NA	TRBV7-2	NA	TRBJ2-3	CASSLSGRDTDTQYF	TGTGCCAGCAGCTTATCGGGGCGGGACACAGATACGCAGTATTTT
NA	TRBV5-1	TRBD2	TRBJ2-1	CASRAGETYNEQFF	TGCGCCAGCAGAGCGGGAGAAACTTACAATGAGCAGTTCTTC
NA	TRBV7-2	TRBD1	TRBJ2-5	CASSSRQGRETQYF	TGTGCCAGCAGCTCCAGACAGGGTCGAGAGACCCAGTACTTC
few	TRBV20-1	NA	TRBJ2-7	CSASQGRGGYEQYF	TGCAGTGCTAGTCAGGGGCGGGGCGGTTACGAGCAGTACTTC
NA	TRBV3-1	NA	TRBJ2-7	CASSQCGGITYEQYF	TGTGCCAGCAGCCAATGCGGCGGGATAACCTACGAGCAGTACTTC
few	TRBV6-2/TRBV6-3	NA	TRBJ2-7	CASSYGREQYF	TGTGCCAGCAGTTACGGTAGAGAGCAGTACTTC
NA	TRBV20-1	NA	TRBJ1-1	CSARGWDNDEAFF	TGCAGTGCTAGAGGGTGGGATAACGATGAAGCTTTCTTT
many	TRBV7-3	TRBD1	TRBJ2-1	CASSPNDRGGQFF	TGTGCCAGCAGCCCAAACGACAGGGGAGGCCAGTTCTTC
NA	TRBV7-3	NA	TRBJ2-7	CASSLMWGAYEQYF	TGTGCCAGCAGCTTAATGTGGGGAGCCTACGAGCAGTACTTC
NA	TRBV7-2	TRBD2	TRBJ2-7	CASSHGGSSYEQYF	TGTGCCAGCAGCCACGGGGGGAGTTCCTACGAGCAGTACTTC
NA	TRBV30	NA	TRBJ1-2	CAWSVQGGLGYGYTF	TGTGCCTGGAGTGTACAGGGAGGGCTCGGCTATGGCTACACCTTC